This T cell receptor (beta chain) was sequenced for a study of radiotherapy plus CTLA-4 blockade in lung cancer. Study as a whole: An objective response was seen in 18% of patients, and disease control in less than 40%.

The data were produced by immunoSEQ multiplex PCR, yet TCRdb's version contains in-frame clones alone and is incomplete. Of roughly 98,000 clones listed, around 83% were seen once; the top ten hold more than 12%. In the case of this clone: Its antigen is not known.

The study treated chemo-refractory metastatic non-small-cell lung cancer patients with focal radiation plus ipilimumab CTLA-4 blockade. Study-wide results and caveats: Once radiotherapy plus ipilimumab had been given, TCR clones derived from tumor expanded in blood.

Trimming took off 1 base at V and 4 bases at J, with 15 bases between the two ends. The CDR3 has 17 amino acids. Germline V gene sequence: CDR1 SGHKS, CDR2 YYEKEE (reference sequence). Sequenced here: peripheral blood, sampled from a patient treated with radiotherapy plus ipilimumab. V and J are TRBV5-5 and TRBJ2-6; the D call may be TRBD1 or TRBD2 (5 bases each). The clonotype originates from a human donor with non-small cell lung cancer that progressed on radiotherapy plus ipilimumab. The CDR3 DNA is TGTGCCAGCAGCTTGCAAGGGACCATGCCCGGGGCCAACGTCCTGACTTTC. This gives the protein CASSLQGTMPGANVLTF.